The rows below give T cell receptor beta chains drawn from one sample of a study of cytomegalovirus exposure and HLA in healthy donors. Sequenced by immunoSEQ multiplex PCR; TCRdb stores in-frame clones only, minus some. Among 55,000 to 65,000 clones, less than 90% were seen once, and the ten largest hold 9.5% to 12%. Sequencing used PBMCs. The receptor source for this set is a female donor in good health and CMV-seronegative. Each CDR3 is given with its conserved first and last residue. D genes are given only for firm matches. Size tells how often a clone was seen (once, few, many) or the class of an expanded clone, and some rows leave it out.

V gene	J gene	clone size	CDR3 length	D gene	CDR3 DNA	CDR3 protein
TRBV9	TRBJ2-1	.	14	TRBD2	TGTGCCAGCAGCGTAGTCCCGCGGGGGGATGAGCAGTTCTTC	CASSVVPRGDEQFF
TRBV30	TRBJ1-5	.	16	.	TGTGCCTGGTCGGGACAACACCTCAATAGCAATCAGCCCCAGCATTTT	CAWSGQHLNSNQPQHF
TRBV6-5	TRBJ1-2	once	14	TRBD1	TGTGCCAGCAGTCCTACCACAGGGGGCGATGGCTACACCTTC	CASSPTTGGDGYTF
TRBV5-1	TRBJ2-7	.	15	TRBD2	TGCGCCAGCAGCTCCGGGACGGGGGGCTCCTACGAGCAGTACTTC	CASSSGTGGSYEQYF
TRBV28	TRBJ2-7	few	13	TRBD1	TGTGCCAGCAGAGGGACAGGGGTGGAAGAGCAGTACTTC	CASRGTGVEEQYF
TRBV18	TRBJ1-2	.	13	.	TGTGCCAGCTCACTGGACAGCCTCTATGGCTACACCTTC	CASSLDSLYGYTF
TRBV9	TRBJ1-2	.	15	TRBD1	TGTGCCAGCAGCGGGGACAGGGGGCTGGGCTATGGCTACACCTTC	CASSGDRGLGYGYTF
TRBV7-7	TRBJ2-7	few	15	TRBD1	TGTGCTAGCAGCGTTAGGGGACAGTACGCCTACGAGCAGTACTTC	CASSVRGQYAYEQYF
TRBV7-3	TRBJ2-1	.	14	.	TGTGCCAGCAGCTCCGGGGTTGGATCCAATGAGCAGTTCTTC	CASSSGVGSNEQFF
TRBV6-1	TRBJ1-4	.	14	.	TGTGCCAGCAGTGATTGGCAGGGCGATGAAAAACTGTTTTTT	CASSDWQGDEKLFF
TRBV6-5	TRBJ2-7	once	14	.	TGTGCCAGCGGAGAGGCGGGACAGTCCTACGAGCAGTACTTC	CASGEAGQSYEQYF
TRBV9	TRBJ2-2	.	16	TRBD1	TGTGCCAGCAGGGCACAGGGGGAACTTAGCACCGGGGAGCTGTTTTTT	CASRAQGELSTGELFF
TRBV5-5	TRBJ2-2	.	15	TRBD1	TGTGCCAGCACCCGACAGGGGTCGGACACCGGGGAGCTGTTTTTT	CASTRQGSDTGELFF
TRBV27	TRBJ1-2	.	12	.	TGTGCCAGCAGCGGACAGAACTATGGCTACACCTTC	CASSGQNYGYTF
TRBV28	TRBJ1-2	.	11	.	TGTGCCACCCGTGTTAACTATGGCTACACCTTC	CATRVNYGYTF
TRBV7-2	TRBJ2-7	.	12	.	TGTGCCAGCAGCTTAATCTTCTACGAGCAGTACTTC	CASSLIFYEQYF
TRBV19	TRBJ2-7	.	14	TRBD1	TGTGCCAGTAGAATGACAGGGGGGAGAGGCGAGCAGTACTTC	CASRMTGGRGEQYF
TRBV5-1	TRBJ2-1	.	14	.	TGCGCCAGCAGCTCCCAACCTAGCGACGATGAGCAGTTCTTC	CASSSQPSDDEQFF